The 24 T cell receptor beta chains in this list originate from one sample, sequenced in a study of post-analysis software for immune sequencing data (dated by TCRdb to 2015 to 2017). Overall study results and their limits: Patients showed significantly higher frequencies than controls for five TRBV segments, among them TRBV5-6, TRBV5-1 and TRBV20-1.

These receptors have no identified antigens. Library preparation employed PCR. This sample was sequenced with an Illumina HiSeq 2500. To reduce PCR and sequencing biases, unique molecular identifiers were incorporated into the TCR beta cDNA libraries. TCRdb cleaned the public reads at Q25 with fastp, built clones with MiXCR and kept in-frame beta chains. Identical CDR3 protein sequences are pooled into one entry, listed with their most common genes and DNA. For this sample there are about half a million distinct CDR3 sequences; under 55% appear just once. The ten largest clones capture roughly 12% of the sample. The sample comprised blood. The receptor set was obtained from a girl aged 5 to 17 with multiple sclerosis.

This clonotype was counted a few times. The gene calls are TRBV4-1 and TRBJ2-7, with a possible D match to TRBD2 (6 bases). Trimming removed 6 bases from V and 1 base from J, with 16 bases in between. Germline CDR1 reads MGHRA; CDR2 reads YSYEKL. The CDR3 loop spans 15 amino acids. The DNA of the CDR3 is TGCGCCAGCAGTCCCCGGTCTAGCGAGTCCTACGAGCAGTACTTC. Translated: CASSPRSSESYEQYF.

CDR3 bases: TGCAGTGCCCCGCTAGGGGGCACAGATACGCAGTATTTT. This translates into CSAPLGGTDTQYF. The V and J genes are TRBV20-1 and TRBJ2-3; D possibly corresponds to TRBD1 (5 bases). This CDR3 has 13 residues. Germline V gene sequence: CDR1 DFQATT, CDR2 SNEGSKA (reference sequence). Trimming pared 6 bases from V and 1 base from J, leaving 11 bases between.

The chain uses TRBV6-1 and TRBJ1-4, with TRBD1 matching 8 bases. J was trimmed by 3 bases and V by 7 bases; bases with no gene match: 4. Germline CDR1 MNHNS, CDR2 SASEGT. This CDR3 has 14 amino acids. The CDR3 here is CASNPTGANEKLFF. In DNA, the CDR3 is TGTGCCAGCAACCCGACAGGGGCTAATGAAAAACTGTTTTTT.

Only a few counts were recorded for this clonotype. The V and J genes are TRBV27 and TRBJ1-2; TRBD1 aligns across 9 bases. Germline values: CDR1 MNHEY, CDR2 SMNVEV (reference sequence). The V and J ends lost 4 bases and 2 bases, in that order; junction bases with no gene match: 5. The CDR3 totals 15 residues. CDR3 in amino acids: CASSSPGTGNYGYTF. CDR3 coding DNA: TGTGCCAGCAGTTCCCCCGGGACAGGGAACTATGGCTACACCTTC.

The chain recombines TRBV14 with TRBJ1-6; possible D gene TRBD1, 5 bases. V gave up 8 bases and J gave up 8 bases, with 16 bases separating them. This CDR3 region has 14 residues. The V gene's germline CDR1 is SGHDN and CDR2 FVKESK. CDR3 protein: CASQKSGLYSPLHF. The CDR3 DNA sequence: TGTGCCAGCCAGAAGTCAGGGTTGTATTCACCCCTCCACTTT.

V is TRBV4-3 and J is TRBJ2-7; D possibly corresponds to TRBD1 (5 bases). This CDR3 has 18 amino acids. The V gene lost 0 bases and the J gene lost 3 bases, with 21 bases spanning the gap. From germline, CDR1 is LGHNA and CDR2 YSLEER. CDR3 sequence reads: CASSQDLGHALGYYEQYF. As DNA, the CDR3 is TGCGCCAGCAGCCAAGATTTGGGGCACGCCCTAGGATACTACGAGCAGTACTTC.

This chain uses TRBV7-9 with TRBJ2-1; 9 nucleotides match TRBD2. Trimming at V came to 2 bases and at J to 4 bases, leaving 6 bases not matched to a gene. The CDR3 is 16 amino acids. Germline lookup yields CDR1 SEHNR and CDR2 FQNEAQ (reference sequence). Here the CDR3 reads CASSLLGLAGYNEQFF. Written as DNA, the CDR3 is TGTGCCAGCAGCTTATTAGGTCTAGCGGGATACAATGAGCAGTTCTTC.

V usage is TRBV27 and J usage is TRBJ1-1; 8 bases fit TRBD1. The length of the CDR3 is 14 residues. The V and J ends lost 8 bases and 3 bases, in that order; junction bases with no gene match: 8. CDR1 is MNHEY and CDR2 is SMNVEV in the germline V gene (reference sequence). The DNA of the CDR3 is TGTGCCAGCCTACCCGACAGGGGAGACACTGAAGCTTTCTTT. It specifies CASLPDRGDTEAFF.

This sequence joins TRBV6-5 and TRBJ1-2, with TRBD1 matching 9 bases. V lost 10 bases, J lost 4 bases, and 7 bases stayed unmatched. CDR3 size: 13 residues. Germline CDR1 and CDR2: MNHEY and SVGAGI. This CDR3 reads CAIGQGPRYGYTF. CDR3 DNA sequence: TGTGCCATCGGACAGGGGCCTCGCTATGGCTACACCTTC.

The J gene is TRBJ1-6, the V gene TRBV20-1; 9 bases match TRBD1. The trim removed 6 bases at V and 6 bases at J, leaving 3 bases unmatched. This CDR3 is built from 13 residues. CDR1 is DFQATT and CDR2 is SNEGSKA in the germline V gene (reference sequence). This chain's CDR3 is CSAGGQGNSPLHF. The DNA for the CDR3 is TGCAGTGCGGGGGGACAGGGTAATTCACCCCTCCACTTT.

CDR3 amino acids: CASSLESGSFQQYF. The CDR3 DNA is TGCGCCAGCAGCTTGGAATCCGGGAGCTTTCAGCAGTACTTC. This chain links TRBV5-1 with TRBJ2-7, with a possible D match to TRBD2 (6 bases). This CDR3 is built from 14 residues. Trimming removed 0 bases from V and 8 bases from J, with 15 bases in between. Germline V gives CDR1 SGHRS, CDR2 YFSETQ.

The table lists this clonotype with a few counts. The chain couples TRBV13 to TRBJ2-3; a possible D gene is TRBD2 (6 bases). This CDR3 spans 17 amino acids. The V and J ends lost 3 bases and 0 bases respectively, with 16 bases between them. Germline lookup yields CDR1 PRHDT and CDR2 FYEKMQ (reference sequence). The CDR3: CASSLTGTLQSTDTQYF. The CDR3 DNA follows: TGTGCCAGCAGCTTGACCGGGACTCTACAAAGCACAGATACGCAGTATTTT.

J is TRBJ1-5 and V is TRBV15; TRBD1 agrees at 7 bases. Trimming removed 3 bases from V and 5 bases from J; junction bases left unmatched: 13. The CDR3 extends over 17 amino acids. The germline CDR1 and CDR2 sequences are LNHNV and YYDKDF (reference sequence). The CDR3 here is CATSSSGSTGRDQPQHF. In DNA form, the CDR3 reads TGTGCCACCAGCAGCTCAGGGTCGACAGGGAGGGATCAGCCCCAGCATTTT.

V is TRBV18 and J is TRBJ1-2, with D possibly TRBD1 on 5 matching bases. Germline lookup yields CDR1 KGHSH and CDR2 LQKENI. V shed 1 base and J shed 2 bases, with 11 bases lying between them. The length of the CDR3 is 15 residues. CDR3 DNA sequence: TGTGCCAGCTCACCACGGGCAGGGAGGAACTATGGCTACACCTTC. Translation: CASSPRAGRNYGYTF.

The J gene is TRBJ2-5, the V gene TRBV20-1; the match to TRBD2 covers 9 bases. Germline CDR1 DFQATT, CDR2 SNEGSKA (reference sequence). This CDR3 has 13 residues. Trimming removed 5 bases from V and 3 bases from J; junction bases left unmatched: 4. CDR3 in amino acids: CSARGTSKETQYF. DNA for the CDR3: TGCAGTGCTCGGGGGACTAGCAAAGAGACCCAGTACTTC.

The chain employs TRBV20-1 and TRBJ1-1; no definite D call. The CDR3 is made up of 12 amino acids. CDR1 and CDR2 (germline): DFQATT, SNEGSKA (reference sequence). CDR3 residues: CNVQRMNTEAFF. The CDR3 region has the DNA TGCAACGTACAGAGAATGAACACTGAAGCTTTCTTT.

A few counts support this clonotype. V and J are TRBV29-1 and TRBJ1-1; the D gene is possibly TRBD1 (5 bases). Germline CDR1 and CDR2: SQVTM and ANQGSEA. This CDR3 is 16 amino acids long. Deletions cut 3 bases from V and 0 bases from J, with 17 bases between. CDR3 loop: CSVDRSGPDMNTEAFF. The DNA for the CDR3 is TGCAGCGTTGATCGTTCAGGGCCGGACATGAACACTGAAGCTTTCTTT.

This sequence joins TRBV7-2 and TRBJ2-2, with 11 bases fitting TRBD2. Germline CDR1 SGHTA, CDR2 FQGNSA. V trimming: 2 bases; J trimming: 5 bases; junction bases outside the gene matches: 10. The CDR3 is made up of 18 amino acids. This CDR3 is CASSLTMLAGGGTGELFF. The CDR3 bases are TGTGCCAGCAGCTTAACTATGCTAGCGGGAGGTGGTACCGGGGAGCTGTTTTTT.

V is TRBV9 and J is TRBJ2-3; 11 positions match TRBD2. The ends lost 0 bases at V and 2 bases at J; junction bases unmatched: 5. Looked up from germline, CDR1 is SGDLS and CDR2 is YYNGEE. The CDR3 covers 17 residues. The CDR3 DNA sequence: TGTGCCAGCAGCGTAGATGCTAGCGGGAGGCACACAGATACGCAGTATTTT. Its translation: CASSVDASGRHTDTQYF.

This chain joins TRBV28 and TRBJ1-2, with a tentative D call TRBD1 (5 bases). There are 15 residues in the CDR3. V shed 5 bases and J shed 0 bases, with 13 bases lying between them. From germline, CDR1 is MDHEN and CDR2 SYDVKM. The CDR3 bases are TGTGCCAGCAGTCACAGGAACCGACCTAACTATGGCTACACCTTC. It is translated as CASSHRNRPNYGYTF.

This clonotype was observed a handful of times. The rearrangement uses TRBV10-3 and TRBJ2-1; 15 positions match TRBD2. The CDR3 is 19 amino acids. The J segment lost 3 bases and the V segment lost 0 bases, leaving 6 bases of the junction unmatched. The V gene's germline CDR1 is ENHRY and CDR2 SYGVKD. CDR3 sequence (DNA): TGTGCCATCAGTGAGTCGGGGACTAGCGGGAGGAGGCGCTACAATGAGCAGTTCTTC. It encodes CAISESGTSGRRRYNEQFF.

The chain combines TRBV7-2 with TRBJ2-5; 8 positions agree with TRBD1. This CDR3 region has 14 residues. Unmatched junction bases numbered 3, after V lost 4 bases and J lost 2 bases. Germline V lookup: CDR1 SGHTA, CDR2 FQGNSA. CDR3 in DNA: TGTGCCAGCAGCTGGGACAGGCAACAAGAGACCCAGTACTTC. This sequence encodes CASSWDRQQETQYF.

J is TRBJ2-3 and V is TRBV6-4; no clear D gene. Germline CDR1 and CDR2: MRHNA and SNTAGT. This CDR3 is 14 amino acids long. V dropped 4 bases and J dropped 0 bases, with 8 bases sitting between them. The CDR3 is CASSAAPSTDTQYF. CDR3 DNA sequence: TGTGCCAGCAGTGCGGCGCCTAGCACAGATACGCAGTATTTT.

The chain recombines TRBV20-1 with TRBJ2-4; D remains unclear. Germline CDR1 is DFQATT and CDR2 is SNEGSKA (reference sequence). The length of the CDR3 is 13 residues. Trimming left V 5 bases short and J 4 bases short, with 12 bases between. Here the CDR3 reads CSAADGAKNIQYF. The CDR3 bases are TGCAGTGCTGCGGACGGTGCTAAAAACATTCAGTACTTC.